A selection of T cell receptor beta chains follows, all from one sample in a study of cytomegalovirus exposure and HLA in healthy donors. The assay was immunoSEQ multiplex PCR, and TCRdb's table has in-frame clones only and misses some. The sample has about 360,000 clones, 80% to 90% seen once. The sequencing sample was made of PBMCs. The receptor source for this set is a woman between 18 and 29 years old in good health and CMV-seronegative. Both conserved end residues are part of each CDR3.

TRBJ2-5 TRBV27 CASSPTTSGLETQYF
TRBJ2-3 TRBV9 CASREPPGTAHTDTQYF
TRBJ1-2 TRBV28 CASSLGASDGYTF
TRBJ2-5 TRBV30 CAWRPRAETQYF
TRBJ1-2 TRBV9 CASSPLGGYGYTF
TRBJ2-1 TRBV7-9 CASGRGRARDEQFF
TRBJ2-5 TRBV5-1 CASYSGDRDSEWTQYF
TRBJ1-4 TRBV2 CASRNRGQNEKLFF
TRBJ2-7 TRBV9 CASSARGDRAYEQYF
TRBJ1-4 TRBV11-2 CASRRHATNEKLFF
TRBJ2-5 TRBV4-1 CASSPRLAGGNQETQYF
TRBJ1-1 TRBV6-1 CASSKQENTEAFF
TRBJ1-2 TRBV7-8 CASSSRQGDRLHGYTF
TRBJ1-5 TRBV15 CATSRDNRVNQPQHF
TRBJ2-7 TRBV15 CATSRAGTGGRYEQYF
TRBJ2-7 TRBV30 CAWSVLRQNRYEQYF
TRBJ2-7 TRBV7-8 CASRGGSYEQYF
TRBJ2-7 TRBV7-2 CASSSGTSGTYEQYF
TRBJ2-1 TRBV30 CAWNLGTGGAYSYNEQFF
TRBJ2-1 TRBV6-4 CASSDSTSGDYNEQFF
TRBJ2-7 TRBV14 CASSPGRRTGRYEQYF
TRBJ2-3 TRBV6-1 CASTSTSGGHTQYF
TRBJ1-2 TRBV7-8 CASSLGQGGYGYTF
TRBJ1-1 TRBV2 CASKRQGALNTEAFF
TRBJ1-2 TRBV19 CASSILRANYGYTF
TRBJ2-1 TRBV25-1 CASSGGKEFF
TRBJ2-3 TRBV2 CASSGELATYTDTQYF
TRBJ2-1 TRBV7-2 CASSLALTNEQFF
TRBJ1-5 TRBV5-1 CASSLMGGGTRQPQHF
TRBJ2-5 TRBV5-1 CASSLELSGETQYF
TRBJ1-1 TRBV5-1 CASSPQTGALNTEAFF
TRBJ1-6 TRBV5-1 CASSSLGQGNSPLHF
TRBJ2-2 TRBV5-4 CASSLAVTDTGELFF
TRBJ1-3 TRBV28 CASSISGNTIYF
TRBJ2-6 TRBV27 CASSFRDRGSGGANVLTF
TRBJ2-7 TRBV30 CAWTSPGQGEHEQYF
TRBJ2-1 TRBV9 CASSVGGLYNEQFF
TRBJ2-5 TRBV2 CASSAEGQGGETQYF
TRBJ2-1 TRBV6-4 CASSDGSRSMDEQFF
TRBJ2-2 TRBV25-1 CASSVGGAGTGELFF